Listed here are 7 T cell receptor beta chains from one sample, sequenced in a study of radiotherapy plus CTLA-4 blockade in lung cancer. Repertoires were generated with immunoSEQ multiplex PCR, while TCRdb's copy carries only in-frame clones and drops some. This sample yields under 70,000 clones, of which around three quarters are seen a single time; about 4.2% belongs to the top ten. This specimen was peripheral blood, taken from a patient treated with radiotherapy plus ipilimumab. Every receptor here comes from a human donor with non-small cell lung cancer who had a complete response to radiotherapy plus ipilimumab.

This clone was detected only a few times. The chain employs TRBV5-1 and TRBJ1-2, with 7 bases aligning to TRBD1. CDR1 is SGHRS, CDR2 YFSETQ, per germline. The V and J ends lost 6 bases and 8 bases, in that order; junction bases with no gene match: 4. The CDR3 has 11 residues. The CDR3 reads CASTGGRGYTF. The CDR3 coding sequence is TGCGCCAGCACAGGGGGTAGGGGCTACACCTTC.

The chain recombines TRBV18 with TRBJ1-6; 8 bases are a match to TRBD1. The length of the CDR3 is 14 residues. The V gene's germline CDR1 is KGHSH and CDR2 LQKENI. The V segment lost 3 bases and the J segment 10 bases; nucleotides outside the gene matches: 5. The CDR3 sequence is CASSPDRGDSPLHF. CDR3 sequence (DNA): TGTGCCAGCTCACCTGACAGGGGCGACTCACCCCTCCACTTT.

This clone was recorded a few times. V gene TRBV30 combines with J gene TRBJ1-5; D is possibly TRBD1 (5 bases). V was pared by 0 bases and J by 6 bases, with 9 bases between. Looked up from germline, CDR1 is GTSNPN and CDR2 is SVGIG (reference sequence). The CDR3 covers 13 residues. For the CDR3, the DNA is TGTGCCTGGAGTGTACAGGCCGGTCAGCCCCAGCATTTT. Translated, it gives CAWSVQAGQPQHF.

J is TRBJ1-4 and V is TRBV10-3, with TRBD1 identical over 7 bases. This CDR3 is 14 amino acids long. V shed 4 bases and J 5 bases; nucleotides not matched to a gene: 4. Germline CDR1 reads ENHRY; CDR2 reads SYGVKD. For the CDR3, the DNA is TGTGCCATCAGTGTGACAGGGTTAAATGAAAAACTGTTTTTT. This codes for CAISVTGLNEKLFF.

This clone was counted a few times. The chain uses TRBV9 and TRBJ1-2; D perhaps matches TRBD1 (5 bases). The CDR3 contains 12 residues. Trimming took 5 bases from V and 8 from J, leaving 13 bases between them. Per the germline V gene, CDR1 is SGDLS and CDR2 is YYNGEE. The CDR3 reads CASRDTGYGYTF. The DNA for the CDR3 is TGTGCCAGCAGGGACACGGGATACGGCTACACCTTC. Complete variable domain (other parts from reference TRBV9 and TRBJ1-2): DSGVTQTPKHLITATGQRVTLRCSPRSGDLSVYWYQQSLDQGLQFLIQYYNGEERAKGNILERFSAQQFPDLHSELNLSSLELGDSALYFCASRDTGYGYTFGSGTRLTVV.

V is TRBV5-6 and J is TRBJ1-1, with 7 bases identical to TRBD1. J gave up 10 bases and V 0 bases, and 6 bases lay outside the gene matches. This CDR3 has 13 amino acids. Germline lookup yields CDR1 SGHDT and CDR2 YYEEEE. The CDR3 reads CASSLGQGLAAFF. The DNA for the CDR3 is TGTGCCAGCAGCTTGGGACAGGGTTTGGCAGCTTTCTTT.

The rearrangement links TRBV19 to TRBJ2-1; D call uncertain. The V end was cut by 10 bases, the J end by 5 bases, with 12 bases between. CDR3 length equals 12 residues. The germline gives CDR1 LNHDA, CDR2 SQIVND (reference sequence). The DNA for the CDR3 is TGTGCCACCGCCTTGAACCACAATGAGCAGTTCTTC. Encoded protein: CATALNHNEQFF.